Shown below are 10 T cell receptor beta chains from a single sample sequenced in a study of T cell responses to AZD1222 COVID-19 vaccine. The data were produced by immunoSEQ multiplex PCR, yet TCRdb's version contains in-frame clones alone and is incomplete. Of some 150,000 clones listed, about 87% are singletons. The sequencing here drew on peripheral blood, taken on day 0 of AZD1222 vaccination. These receptors originate from an adult in good health.

The chain links TRBV6-5 to TRBJ1-1; 9 positions match TRBD1. Germline V CDR1 and CDR2: MNHEY, SVGAGI. The CDR3 has 13 amino acids. V was pared by 6 bases and J by 7 bases, with 6 bases of the junction left unmatched. The CDR3 DNA follows: TGTGCCAGCAGGCGGGGGACAGGGAGTGAAGCTTTCTTT. As protein: CASRRGTGSEAFF.

This sequence joins TRBV5-1 and TRBJ2-7; weak D call: TRBD2 (7 bases). The CDR3 sequence is 16 residues long. The germline CDR1 and CDR2 sequences are SGHRS and YFSETQ. Trimming took 7 bases from V and 4 from J, leaving 24 bases between them. The CDR3 sequence: CASLHLPGEGPYEQYF. The DNA of the CDR3 is TGCGCCAGCCTCCACCTACCAGGGGAGGGGCCATACGAGCAGTACTTC.

V gene TRBV6-5 combines with J gene TRBJ2-7; TRBD1 aligns across 8 bases. This CDR3 is built from 15 residues. V lost 7 bases, J lost 2 bases, and 10 bases stayed unmatched. Germline V gene sequence: CDR1 MNHEY, CDR2 SVGAGI. CDR3 region: CASKQRQGTAYEQYF. In nucleotides, the CDR3 is TGTGCCAGCAAGCAGAGACAGGGGACAGCCTACGAGCAGTACTTC.

This sequence joins TRBV7-2 and TRBJ2-3, with TRBD1 identical over 8 bases. Per germline, CDR1 SGHTA and CDR2 FQGNSA. CDR3 length: 16 residues. V trimming: 1 base; J trimming: 6 bases; junction bases outside the gene matches: 9. CDR3 residues: CASSLEPRGRRDTQYF. DNA of the CDR3: TGTGCCAGCAGCTTAGAGCCCAGGGGGCGAAGGGATACGCAGTATTTT.

This clone was observed many times. The J gene is TRBJ2-7, the V gene TRBV5-5, with D possibly matching TRBD1 (6 bases). V was pared by 2 bases and J by 9 bases, with 12 bases between. The germline V gene encodes CDR1 SGHKS and CDR2 YYEKEE (reference sequence). CDR3 size: 12 residues. In DNA form, the CDR3 reads TGTGCCAGCAGCTTACAGGGAGTCGGGCAGTACTTC. Its translation: CASSLQGVGQYF.

The rearrangement joins TRBV11-2 to TRBJ1-2, with 7 positions matching TRBD1. Germline V CDR1 and CDR2: SGHAT, FQNNGV. V lost 5 bases to trimming and J lost 2 bases; unmatched junction nucleotides: 14. The CDR3 totals 17 residues. The CDR3 spells CASSPGRGPGRNYGYTF. Written as DNA, the CDR3 is TGTGCCAGCAGCCCTGGGAGGGGGCCGGGGAGAAACTATGGCTACACCTTC.

This clone was seen only once. The chain uses TRBV9 and TRBJ1-2; possibly TRBD1 for D (6 bases). Trimming stripped 2 bases from V and 5 bases from J, with 13 bases between. Germline V CDR1 and CDR2: SGDLS, YYNGEE. CDR3 length: 14 amino acids. The CDR3 region has the DNA TGTGCCAGCAGCGTTTACAGGGCCGGTTATGGCTACACCTTC. It specifies CASSVYRAGYGYTF.

V gene TRBV2 combines with J gene TRBJ2-2; D unresolved. CDR1 is SNHLY, CDR2 FYNNEI, per germline. CDR3 length: 14 amino acids. The V and J ends lost 4 bases and 4 bases respectively, with 10 bases between them. In nucleotides, the CDR3 is TGTGCCAGCAGTGCTCTGGCGAGCACCGGGGAGCTGTTTTTT. This gives the protein CASSALASTGELFF.

The rearrangement uses TRBV11-1 and TRBJ2-2, with TRBD2 as a possible D gene (7 bases). Germline lookup yields CDR1 SGHAT and CDR2 FQDESV (reference sequence). CDR3 size: 17 residues. Trimming cost V 0 bases and J 5 bases, with 16 bases left between them. The CDR3 here is CASSLARGTLATGELFF. The CDR3 DNA sequence: TGTGCCAGCAGCTTAGCGCGGGGGACATTGGCTACCGGGGAGCTGTTTTTT. Based on the CDR3 plus reference TRBV11-1 and TRBJ2-2, the full variable domain is EAEVAQSPRYKITEKSQAVAFWCDPISGHATLYWYRQILGQGPELLVQFQDESVVDDSQLPKDRFSAERLKGVDSTLKIQPAELGDSAMYLCASSLARGTLATGELFFGEGSRLTVL.

In its sample, this clone was seen a few times. The V and J genes are TRBV6-5 and TRBJ2-7; D gene ambiguous. In germline, CDR1 is MNHEY, CDR2 SVGAGI. The CDR3 contains 12 residues. Trimming cost V 5 bases and J 2 bases, with 7 bases left between them. As DNA, the CDR3 is TGTGCCAGCAGTCCCGGAACCTACGAGCAGTACTTC. Protein sequence: CASSPGTYEQYF.